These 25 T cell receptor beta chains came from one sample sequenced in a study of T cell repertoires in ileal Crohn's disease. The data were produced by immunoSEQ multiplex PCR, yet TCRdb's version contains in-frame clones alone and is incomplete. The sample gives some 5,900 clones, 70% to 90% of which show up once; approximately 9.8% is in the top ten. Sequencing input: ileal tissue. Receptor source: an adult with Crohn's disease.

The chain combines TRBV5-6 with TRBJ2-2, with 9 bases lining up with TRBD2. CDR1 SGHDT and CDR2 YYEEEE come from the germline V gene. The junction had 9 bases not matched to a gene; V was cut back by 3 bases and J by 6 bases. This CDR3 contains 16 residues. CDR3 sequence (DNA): TGTGCCAGCAGCTCCTATGGCGGGGGGGGACCCGGGGAGCTGTTTTTT. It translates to CASSSYGGGGPGELFF.

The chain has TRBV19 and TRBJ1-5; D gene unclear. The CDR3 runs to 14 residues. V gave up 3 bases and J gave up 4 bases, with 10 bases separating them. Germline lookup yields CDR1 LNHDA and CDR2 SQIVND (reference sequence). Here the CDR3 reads CASSIIQLNQPQHF. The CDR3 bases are TGTGCCAGTAGTATCATACAGCTAAATCAGCCCCAGCATTTT.

CDR3 coding DNA: TGCGCCAGCAGCTTGCAAGGGGCAGATACGCAGTATTTT. Protein product: CASSLQGADTQYF. The V gene is TRBV5-1, the J gene TRBJ2-3; possibly TRBD1 for D (5 bases). Germline assignment: CDR1 SGHRS and CDR2 YFSETQ. The length of the CDR3 is 13 residues. V was shortened by 1 base and J by 4 bases, with 7 bases between the two germline ends. The whole variable domain, filled in from reference TRBV5-1 and TRBJ2-3, reads KAGVTQTPRYLIKTRGQQVTLSCSPISGHRSVSWYQQTPGQGLQFLFEYFSETQRNKGNFPGRFSGRQFSNSRSEMNVSTLELGDSALYLCASSLQGADTQYFGPGTRLTVL.

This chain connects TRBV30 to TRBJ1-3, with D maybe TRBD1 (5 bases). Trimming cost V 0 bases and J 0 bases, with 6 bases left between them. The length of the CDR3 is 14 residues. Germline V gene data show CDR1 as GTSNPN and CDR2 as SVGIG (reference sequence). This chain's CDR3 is CAWSVTGSGNTIYF. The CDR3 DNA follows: TGTGCCTGGAGTGTAACAGGCTCTGGAAACACCATATATTTT.

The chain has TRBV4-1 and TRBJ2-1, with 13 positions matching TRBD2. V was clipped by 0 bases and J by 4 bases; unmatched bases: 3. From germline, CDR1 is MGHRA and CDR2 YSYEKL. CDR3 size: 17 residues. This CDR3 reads CASSQEVTSGGYNEQFF. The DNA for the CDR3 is TGCGCCAGCAGCCAAGAAGTGACTAGCGGGGGGTACAATGAGCAGTTCTTC.

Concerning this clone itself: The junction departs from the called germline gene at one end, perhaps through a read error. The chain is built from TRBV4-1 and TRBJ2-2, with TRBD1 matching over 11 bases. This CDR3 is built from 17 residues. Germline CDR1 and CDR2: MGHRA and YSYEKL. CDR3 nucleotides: TGCGCCAGCAGCCAAGTGATGGGACAGGGGGAAAACCGGGGAGCTGTTTTT. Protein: CASSQVMGQGENRGAVF.

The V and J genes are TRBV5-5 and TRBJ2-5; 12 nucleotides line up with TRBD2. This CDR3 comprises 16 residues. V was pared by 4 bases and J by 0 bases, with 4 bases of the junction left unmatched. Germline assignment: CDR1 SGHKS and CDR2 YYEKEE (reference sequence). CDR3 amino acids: CASSTWTSGNQETQYF. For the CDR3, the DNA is TGTGCCAGCAGCACCTGGACTAGCGGGAACCAAGAGACCCAGTACTTC. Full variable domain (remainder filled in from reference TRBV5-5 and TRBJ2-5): DAGVTQSPTHLIKTRGQQVTLRCSPISGHKSVSWYQQVLGQGPQFIFQYYEKEERGRGNFPDRFSARQFPNYSSELNVNALLLGDSALYLCASSTWTSGNQETQYFGPGTRLLVL.

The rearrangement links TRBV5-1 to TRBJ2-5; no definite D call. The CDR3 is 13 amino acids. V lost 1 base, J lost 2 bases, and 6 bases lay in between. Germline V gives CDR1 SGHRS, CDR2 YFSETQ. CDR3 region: CASSLTVQETQYF. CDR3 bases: TGCGCCAGCAGCTTGACAGTTCAAGAGACCCAGTACTTC.

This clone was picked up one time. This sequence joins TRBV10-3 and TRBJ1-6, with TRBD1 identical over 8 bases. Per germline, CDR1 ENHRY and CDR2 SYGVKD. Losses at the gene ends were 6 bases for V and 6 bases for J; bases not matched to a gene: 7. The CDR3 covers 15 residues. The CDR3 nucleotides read TGTGCCATCAGGGAGGGACAGGAAGGTAATTCACCCCTCCACTTT. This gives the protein CAIREGQEGNSPLHF.

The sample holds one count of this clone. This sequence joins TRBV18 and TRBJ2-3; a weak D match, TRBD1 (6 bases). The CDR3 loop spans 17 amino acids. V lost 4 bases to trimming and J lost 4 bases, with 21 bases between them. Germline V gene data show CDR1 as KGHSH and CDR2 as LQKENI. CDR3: CASSLSGGRAGADTQYF. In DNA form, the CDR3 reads TGTGCCAGCTCACTATCTGGCGGCCGCGCAGGGGCAGATACGCAGTATTTT. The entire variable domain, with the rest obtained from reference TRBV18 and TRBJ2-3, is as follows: NAGVMQNPRHLVRRRGQEARLRCSPMKGHSHVYWYRQLPEEGLKFMVYLQKENIIDESGMPKERFSAEFPKEGPSILRIQQVVRGDSAAYFCASSLSGGRAGADTQYFGPGTRLTVL.

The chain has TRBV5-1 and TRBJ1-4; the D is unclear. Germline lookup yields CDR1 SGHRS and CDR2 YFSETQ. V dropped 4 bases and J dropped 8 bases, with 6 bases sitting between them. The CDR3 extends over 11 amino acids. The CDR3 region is CASSPSEKLFF. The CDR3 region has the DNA TGCGCCAGCAGCCCCTCCGAAAAACTGTTTTTT.

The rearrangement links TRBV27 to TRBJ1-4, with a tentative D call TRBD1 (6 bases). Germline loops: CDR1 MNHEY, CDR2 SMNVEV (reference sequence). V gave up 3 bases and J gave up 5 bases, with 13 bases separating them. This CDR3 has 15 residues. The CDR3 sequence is CASSLLGHENEKLFF. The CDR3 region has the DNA TGTGCCAGCAGTTTGTTGGGACACGAAAATGAAAAACTGTTTTTT.

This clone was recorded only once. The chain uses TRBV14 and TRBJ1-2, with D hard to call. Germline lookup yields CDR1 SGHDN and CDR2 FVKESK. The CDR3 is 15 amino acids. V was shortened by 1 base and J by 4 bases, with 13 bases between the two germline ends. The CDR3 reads CASSQGGGLRYGYTF. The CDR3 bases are TGTGCCAGCAGCCAAGGGGGAGGCCTTCGCTATGGCTACACCTTC.

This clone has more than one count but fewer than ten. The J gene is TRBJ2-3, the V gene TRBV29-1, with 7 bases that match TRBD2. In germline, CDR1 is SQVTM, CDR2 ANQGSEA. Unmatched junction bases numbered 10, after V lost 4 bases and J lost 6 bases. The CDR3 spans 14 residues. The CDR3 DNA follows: TGCAGCGTTGTTAGACTAGCAATCATTGATACGCAGTATTTT. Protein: CSVVRLAIIDTQYF.

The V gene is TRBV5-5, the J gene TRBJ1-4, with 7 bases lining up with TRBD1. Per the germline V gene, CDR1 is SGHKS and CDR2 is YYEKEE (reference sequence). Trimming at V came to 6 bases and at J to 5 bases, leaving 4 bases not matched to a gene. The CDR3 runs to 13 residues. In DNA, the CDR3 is TGTGCCAGCAATACAGGGGTCAATGAAAAACTGTTTTTT. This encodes CASNTGVNEKLFF.

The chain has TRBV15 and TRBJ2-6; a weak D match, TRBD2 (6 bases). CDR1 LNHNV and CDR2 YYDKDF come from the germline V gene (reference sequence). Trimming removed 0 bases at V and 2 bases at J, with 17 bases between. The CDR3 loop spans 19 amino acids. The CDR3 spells CATSRDLSGVGTGANVLTF. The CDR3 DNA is TGTGCCACCAGCAGAGATCTATCGGGGGTCGGCACTGGGGCCAACGTCCTGACTTTC.

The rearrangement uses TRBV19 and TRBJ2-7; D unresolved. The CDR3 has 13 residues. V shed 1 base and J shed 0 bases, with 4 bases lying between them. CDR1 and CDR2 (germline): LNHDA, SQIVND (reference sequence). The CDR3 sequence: CASSIGSSYEQYF. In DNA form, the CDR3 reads TGTGCCAGTAGTATAGGGAGCTCCTACGAGCAGTACTTC.

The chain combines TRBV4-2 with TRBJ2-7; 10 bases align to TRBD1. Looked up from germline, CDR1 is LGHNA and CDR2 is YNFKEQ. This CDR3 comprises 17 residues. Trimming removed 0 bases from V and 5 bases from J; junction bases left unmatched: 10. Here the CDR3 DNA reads TGTGCCAGCAGCCAAGATCGAGGCGGGACAGGGGCCGACGAGCAGTACTTC. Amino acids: CASSQDRGGTGADEQYF.

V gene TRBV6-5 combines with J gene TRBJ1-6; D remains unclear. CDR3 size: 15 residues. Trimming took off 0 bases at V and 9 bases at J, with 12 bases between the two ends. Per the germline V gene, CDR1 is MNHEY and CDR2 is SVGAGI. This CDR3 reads CASSYSRAGGSPLHF. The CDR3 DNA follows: TGTGCCAGCAGTTACTCGAGGGCAGGAGGTTCACCCCTCCACTTT.

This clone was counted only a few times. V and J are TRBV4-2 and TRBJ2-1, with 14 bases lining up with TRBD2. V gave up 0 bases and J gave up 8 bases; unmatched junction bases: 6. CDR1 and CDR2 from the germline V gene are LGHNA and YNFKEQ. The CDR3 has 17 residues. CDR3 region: CASSQDGTSGGGDEQFF. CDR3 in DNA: TGTGCCAGCAGCCAAGATGGGACTAGCGGGGGAGGGGATGAGCAGTTCTTC.

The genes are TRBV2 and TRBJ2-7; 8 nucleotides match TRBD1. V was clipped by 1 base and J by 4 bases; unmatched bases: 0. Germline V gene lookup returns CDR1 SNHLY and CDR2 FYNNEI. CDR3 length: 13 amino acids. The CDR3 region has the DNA TGTGCCAGCAGTGAAGGGACAGGGTACGAGCAGTACTTC. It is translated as CASSEGTGYEQYF. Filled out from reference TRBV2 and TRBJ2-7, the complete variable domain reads EPEVTQTPSHQVTQMGQEVILRCVPISNHLYFYWYRQILGQKVEFLVSFYNNEISEKSEIFDDQFSVERPDGSNFTLKIRSTKLEDSAMYFCASSEGTGYEQYFGPGTRLTVT.

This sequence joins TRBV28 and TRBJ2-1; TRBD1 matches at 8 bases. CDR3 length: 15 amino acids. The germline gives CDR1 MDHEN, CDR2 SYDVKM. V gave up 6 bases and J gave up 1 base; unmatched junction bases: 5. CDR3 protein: CASRPDRGSYNEQFF. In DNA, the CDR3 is TGTGCCAGCAGACCCGACAGGGGATCCTACAATGAGCAGTTCTTC. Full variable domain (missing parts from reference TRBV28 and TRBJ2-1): DVKVTQSSRYLVKRTGEKVFLECVQDMDHENMFWYRQDPGLGLRLIYFSYDVKMKEKGDIPEGYSVSREKKERFSLILESASTNQTSMYLCASRPDRGSYNEQFFGPGTRLTVL.

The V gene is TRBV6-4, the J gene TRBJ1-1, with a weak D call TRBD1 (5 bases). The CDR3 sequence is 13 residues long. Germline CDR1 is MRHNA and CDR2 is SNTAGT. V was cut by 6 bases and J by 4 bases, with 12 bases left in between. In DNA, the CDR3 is TGTGCCAGCAGCCAGACAGAATTCACTGAAGCTTTCTTT. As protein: CASSQTEFTEAFF.

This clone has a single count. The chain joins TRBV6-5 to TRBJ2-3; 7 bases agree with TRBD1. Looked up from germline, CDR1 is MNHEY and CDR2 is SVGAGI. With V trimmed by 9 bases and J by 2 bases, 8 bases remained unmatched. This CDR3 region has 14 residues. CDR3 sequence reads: CASTPGQNTDTQYF. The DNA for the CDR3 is TGTGCCAGTACCCCGGGACAGAACACAGATACGCAGTATTTT.

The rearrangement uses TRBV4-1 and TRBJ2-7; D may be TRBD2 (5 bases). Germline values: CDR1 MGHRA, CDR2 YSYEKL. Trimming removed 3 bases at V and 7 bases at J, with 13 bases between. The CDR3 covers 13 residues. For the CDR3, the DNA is TGCGCCAGCAGCCAGGGCGTTACGGGGGAGCAGTACTTC. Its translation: CASSQGVTGEQYF.